One and the same sample provided the 7 T cell receptor beta chains below, sequenced in a study of response to subunit inactivated influenza vaccine. One entry per CDR3 protein results from TCRdb running MiXCR on the RT-PCR reads. The sample carries a few hundred thousand distinct CDR3 sequences, 12% to 15% recorded once. The starting material was PBMCs from blood, obtained 11 to 12 days after vaccination. These receptors came from a man aged 50 to 60 who received an inactivated influenza vaccine.

This chain joins TRBV12-3 or TRBV12-4 and TRBJ2-5, with D possibly being TRBD1 (6 bases). The ends were cut back, 5 bases at V and 1 base at J, with 17 bases in the middle. The CDR3 loop spans 16 amino acids. CDR3 in DNA: TGTGCCAGCAGTCCGATACTGACAGGACCCCAAGAGACCCAGTACTTC. Translated, it gives CASSPILTGPQETQYF.

CDR3 protein: CASSLVWVAGGGGAYNEQFF. The CDR3 coding sequence is TGTGCCAGCAGCTTAGTTTGGGTAGCGGGAGGAGGGGGGGCCTACAATGAGCAGTTCTTC. V usage is TRBV11-1 and J usage is TRBJ2-1; 10 bases are shared with TRBD2. After removal of 1 base from V and 2 bases from J, the junction contained 14 bases not matched to a gene. This CDR3 contains 20 residues. Germline V CDR1 and CDR2: SGHAT, FQDESV (reference sequence).

This clonotype was counted only a few times. The chain carries TRBV6-1 and TRBJ1-2, with a possible D match to TRBD1 (5 bases). Germline assignment: CDR1 MNHNS and CDR2 SASEGT. V lost 5 bases to trimming and J lost 0 bases, with 19 bases between them. The CDR3 is 17 amino acids. The CDR3 is CASSTNRQTIANYGYTF. CDR3 DNA sequence: TGTGCCAGCAGTACCAACCGACAGACTATAGCTAACTATGGCTACACCTTC.

This clonotype was found a few times. The chain combines TRBV15 with TRBJ2-1; 8 positions match TRBD1. This CDR3 has 15 amino acids. Germline assignment: CDR1 LNHNV and CDR2 YYDKDF (reference sequence). V shed 5 bases and J 9 bases; nucleotides not matched to a gene: 12. CDR3 DNA sequence: TGTGCCACCAGCGCCAGACAGGGGTCCGGCGTTGAGCAGTTCTTC. Its protein is CATSARQGSGVEQFF.

This clonotype has just a few counts. The chain recombines TRBV2 with TRBJ1-1; D may be TRBD1 (5 bases). V was clipped by 0 bases and J by 7 bases, with 9 bases between them. Germline V gene lookup returns CDR1 SNHLY and CDR2 FYNNEI. The CDR3 sequence is 13 residues long. CDR3 nucleotides: TGTGCCAGCAGTGAAGCTGGGGACGGTGAAGCTTTCTTT. Encoded protein: CASSEAGDGEAFF. Drawing the rest from reference TRBV2 and TRBJ1-1, the complete variable domain is EPEVTQTPSHQVTQMGQEVILRCVPISNHLYFYWYRQILGQKVEFLVSFYNNEISEKSEIFDDQFSVERPDGSNFTLKIRSTKLEDSAMYFCASSEAGDGEAFFGQGTRLTVV.

The chain joins TRBV10-3 to TRBJ2-3; tentative D call: TRBD1 (5 bases). The CDR3 runs 13 residues. Germline V gene sequence: CDR1 ENHRY, CDR2 SYGVKD. Trimming took 2 bases from V and 5 from J, leaving 8 bases between them. In DNA, the CDR3 is TGTGCCATCAGTGAGGGGGCGGTAGATACGCAGTATTTT. Its protein is CAISEGAVDTQYF.

This clonotype was observed a handful of times. CDR3 DNA: TGTGCCAGCAGCCAAGCTTATAGTGAAGCTTTCTTT. It is translated as CASSQAYSEAFF. This sequence joins TRBV4-2 and TRBJ1-1; D ambiguous. Looked up from germline, CDR1 is LGHNA and CDR2 is YNFKEQ. This CDR3 has 12 residues. The V gene lost 1 base and the J gene lost 7 bases, with 7 bases spanning the gap.